This T cell receptor (beta chain) stems from a study of T cell changes during pregnancy in multiple sclerosis. The germline gives CDR1 SQVTM, CDR2 ANQGSEA. The trim removed 6 bases at V and 3 bases at J, leaving 5 bases unmatched. The CDR3 sequence is 14 residues long. Produced via immunoSEQ multiplex PCR; TCRdb's table is partial and in-frame only. Among approximately 70,000 clones listed, 91% were seen once. The chain links TRBV29-1 to TRBJ2-2; 9 nucleotides match TRBD2. The specimen was peripheral blood, collected in the first trimester of pregnancy. The receptor was isolated from a female donor with multiple sclerosis, enrolled in a pregnancy study. The CDR3 reads CSVKTSGDTGELFF. DNA of the CDR3: TGCAGCGTCAAGACTAGCGGCGACACCGGGGAGCTGTTTTTT.